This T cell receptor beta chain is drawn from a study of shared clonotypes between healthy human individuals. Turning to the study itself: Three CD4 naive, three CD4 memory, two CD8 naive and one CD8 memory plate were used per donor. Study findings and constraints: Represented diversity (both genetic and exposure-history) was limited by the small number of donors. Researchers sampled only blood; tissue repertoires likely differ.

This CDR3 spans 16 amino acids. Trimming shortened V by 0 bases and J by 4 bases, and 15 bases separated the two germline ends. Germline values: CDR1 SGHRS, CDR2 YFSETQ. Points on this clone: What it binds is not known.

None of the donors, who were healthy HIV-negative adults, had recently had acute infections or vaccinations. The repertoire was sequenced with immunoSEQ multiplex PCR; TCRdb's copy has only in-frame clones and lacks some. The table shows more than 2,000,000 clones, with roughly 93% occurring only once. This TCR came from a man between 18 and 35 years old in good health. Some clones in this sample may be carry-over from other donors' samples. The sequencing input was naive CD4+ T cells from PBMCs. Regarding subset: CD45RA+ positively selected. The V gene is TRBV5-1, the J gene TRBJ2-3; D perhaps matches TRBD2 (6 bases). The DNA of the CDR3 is TGCGCCAGCAGCTTGGAGGGCGGGACTTGGTCAGATACGCAGTATTTT. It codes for CASSLEGGTWSDTQYF.